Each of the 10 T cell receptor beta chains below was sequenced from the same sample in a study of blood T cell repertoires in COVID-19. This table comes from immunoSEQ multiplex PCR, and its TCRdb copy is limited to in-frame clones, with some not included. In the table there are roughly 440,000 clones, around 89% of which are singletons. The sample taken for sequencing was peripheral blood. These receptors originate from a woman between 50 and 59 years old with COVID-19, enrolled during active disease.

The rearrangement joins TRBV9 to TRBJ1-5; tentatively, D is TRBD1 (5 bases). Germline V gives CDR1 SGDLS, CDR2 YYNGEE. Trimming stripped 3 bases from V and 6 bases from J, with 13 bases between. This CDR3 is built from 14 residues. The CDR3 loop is CASSERGGFQPQHF. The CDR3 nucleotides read TGTGCCAGCAGCGAGCGGGGCGGGTTTCAGCCCCAGCATTTT.

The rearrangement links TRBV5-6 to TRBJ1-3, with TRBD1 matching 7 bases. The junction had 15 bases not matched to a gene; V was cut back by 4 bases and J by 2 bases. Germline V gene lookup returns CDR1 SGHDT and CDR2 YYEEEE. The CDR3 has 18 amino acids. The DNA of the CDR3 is TGTGCCAGCAGCCCGGTGGGACAGCAGCTATCCGCTGGAAACACCATATATTTT. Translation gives CASSPVGQQLSAGNTIYF. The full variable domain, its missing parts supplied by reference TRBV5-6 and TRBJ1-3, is DAGVTQSPTHLIKTRGQQVTLRCSPKSGHDTVSWYQQALGQGPQFIFQYYEEEERQRGNFPDRFSGHQFPNYSSELNVNALLLGDSALYLCASSPVGQQLSAGNTIYFGEGSWLTVV.

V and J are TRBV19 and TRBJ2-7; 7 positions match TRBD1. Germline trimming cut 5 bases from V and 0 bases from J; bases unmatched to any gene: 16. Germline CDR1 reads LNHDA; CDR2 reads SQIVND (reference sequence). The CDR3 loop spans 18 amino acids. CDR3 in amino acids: CASSPKGPLRDSSYEQYF. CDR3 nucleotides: TGTGCCAGTAGTCCGAAGGGGCCCCTCCGGGACAGCTCCTACGAGCAGTACTTC.

The CDR3 loop reads CASSGSPLAGESNEQFF. DNA of the CDR3: TGTGCCAGCAGTGGTTCTCCACTAGCGGGGGAGAGTAATGAGCAGTTCTTC. V gene TRBV27 combines with J gene TRBJ2-1; TRBD2 matches at 11 bases. CDR1 is MNHEY, CDR2 SMNVEV, per germline (reference sequence). Losses at the gene ends were 5 bases for V and 7 bases for J; bases not matched to a gene: 13. The CDR3 has 17 residues.

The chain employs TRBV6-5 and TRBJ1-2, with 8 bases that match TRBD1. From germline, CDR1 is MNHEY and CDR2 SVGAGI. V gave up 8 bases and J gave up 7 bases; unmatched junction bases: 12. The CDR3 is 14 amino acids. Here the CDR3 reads CASDPDRGSSGYTF. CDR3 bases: TGTGCCAGCGATCCTGACAGGGGATCGAGTGGCTACACCTTC.

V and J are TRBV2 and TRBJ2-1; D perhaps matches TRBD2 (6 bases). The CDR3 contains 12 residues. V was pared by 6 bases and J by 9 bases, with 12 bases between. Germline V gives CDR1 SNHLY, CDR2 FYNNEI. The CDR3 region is CASSPTRGEQFF. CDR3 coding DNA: TGTGCCAGCAGCCCGACTAGGGGTGAGCAGTTCTTC. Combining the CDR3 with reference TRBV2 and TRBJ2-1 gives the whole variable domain EPEVTQTPSHQVTQMGQEVILRCVPISNHLYFYWYRQILGQKVEFLVSFYNNEISEKSEIFDDQFSVERPDGSNFTLKIRSTKLEDSAMYFCASSPTRGEQFFGPGTRLTVL.

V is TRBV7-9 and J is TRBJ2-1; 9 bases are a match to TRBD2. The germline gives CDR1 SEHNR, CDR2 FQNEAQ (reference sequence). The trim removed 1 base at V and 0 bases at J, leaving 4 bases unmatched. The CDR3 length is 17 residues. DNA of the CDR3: TGTGCCAGCAGCTTAGGTAGCGGGGGACCCTCCTACAATGAGCAGTTCTTC. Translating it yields CASSLGSGGPSYNEQFF.

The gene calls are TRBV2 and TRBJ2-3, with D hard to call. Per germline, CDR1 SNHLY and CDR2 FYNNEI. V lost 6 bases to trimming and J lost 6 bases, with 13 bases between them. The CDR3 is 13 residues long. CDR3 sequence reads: CASRTSLWDTQYF. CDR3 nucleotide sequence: TGTGCCAGCAGAACCAGTCTGTGGGATACGCAGTATTTT.

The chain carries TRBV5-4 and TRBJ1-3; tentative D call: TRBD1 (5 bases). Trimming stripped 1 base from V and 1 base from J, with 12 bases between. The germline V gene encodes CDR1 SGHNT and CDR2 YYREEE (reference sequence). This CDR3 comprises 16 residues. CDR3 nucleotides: TGTGCCAGCAGCTTGCGTGGGGGACTTTCTGGAAACACCATATATTTT. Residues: CASSLRGGLSGNTIYF.

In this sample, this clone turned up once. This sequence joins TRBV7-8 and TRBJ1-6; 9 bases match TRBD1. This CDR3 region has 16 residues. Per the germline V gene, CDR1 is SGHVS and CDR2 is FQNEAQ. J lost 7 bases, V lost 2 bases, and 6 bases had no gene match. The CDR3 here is CASSLPTTGGNSPLHF. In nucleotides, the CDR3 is TGTGCCAGCAGCTTACCGACCACAGGGGGCAATTCACCCCTCCACTTT.